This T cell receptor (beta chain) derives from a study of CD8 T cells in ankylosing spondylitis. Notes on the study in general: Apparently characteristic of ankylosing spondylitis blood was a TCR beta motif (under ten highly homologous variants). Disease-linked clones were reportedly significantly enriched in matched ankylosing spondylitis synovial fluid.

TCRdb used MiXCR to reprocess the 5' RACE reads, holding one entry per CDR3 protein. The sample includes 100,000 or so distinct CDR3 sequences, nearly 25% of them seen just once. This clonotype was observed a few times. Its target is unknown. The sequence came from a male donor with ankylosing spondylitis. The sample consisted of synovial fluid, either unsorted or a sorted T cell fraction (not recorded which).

In DNA form, the CDR3 reads TGCAGCGTAGGGTATCAGGGGGATACGCAGTATTTT. Amino acids: CSVGYQGDTQYF. This chain connects TRBV29-1 to TRBJ2-3, with D possibly matching TRBD1 (6 bases). The length of the CDR3 is 12 residues. V was cut by 6 bases and J by 6 bases, with 13 bases left in between. Germline CDR1 is SQVTM and CDR2 is ANQGSEA.